This T cell receptor beta chain is drawn from a study of T cell changes during pregnancy in multiple sclerosis (dated by TCRdb to between 2017 and 2020). Concerning the study at large: In women with multiple sclerosis, the researchers looked at how the T cell repertoire shifted as pregnancy progressed.

Sequences SGDLS (CDR1) and YYNGEE (CDR2) are obtained from the germline V gene. The germline ends are 20 bases apart after V is trimmed by 4 bases and J by 6 bases. The cysteine opens and the phenylalanine closes a CDR3 of 16 amino acids. Left in the record is the CDR3 DNA by itself, 48 bases read in frame from the first base. Library method: the immunoSEQ multiplex PCR assay. TCRdb mirrors the immuneACCESS table, restricted to in-frame sequences. Some clones are absent from its copies; in checked studies, under half trace to an unresolved V gene, and the reason for the others is unknown. This sample gives about 28,000 clones in total; 85% to 90% of them show up just once. The top ten hold around 0.8% of the sample. For this clone: The antigen it recognizes is unknown. No base-level quality is on record; no much larger clone is a single base apart.

Material: CD4+ T cells from peripheral blood mononuclear cells, obtained in the second trimester of pregnancy. In this chain, TRBV9 is recombined with TRBJ1-3; there is no confident call for the D gene. The source of this sequence is a female donor with multiple sclerosis, enrolled in a pregnancy study. Here is the DNA: TGTGCCAGCAGCCCTAGCCCATTCCCTGCTCTAAACACCATATATTTT. This gives the protein CASSPSPFPALNTIYF.